The following is a TCR beta chain sequence with its context. Its antigen remains unidentified. The data derive from a study of monozygotic twins with inflammatory bowel disease. Study observations and caveats: Relative clonotype sharing with others was diminished in IBD patients versus healthy twins, particularly with disease activity. With inverse Simpson as the measure, TCRbeta diversity was lower in IBD patients than in healthy co-twins.

Using the 5' RACE reads, TCRdb records one entry per CDR3 protein without DNA. This sample's table has a few hundred thousand distinct CDR3 sequences. Unsorted whole blood yielded the total RNA, with T cells left unselected. The germline V gene has CDR1 SGHAT and CDR2 FQDESV (reference sequence). This CDR3 has 17 residues. The source material was blood. The sequence was collected from a human donor with ulcerative colitis or Crohn's disease, or a healthy co-twin of an affected twin (not recorded which). The chain has TRBV11-1 and TRBJ2-1; there is no DNA to check the TCRdb D call of TRBD1. The CDR3 loop is CASSFGQGPWSYNEQFF.